Below, 23 T cell receptor beta chains from the same sample are listed, as sequenced in a study of cytomegalovirus exposure and HLA in healthy donors. The PCR was carried out with 60 Vbeta primers and 13 Jbeta primers. Sequenced by immunoSEQ multiplex PCR; TCRdb stores in-frame clones only, minus some. The repertoire consists of approximately 79,000 clones, with under 80% occurring once and the leading ten covering less than 7%. The sequenced sample consisted of PBMCs. These receptors originate from a male donor in good health and CMV-seropositive.

The chain links TRBV7-9 to TRBJ2-5; TRBD2 might be the D (5 bases). Per the germline V gene, CDR1 is SEHNR and CDR2 is FQNEAQ (reference sequence). The CDR3 has 15 residues. With 1 base removed from V and 0 bases from J, the gap between germline ends came to 9 bases. The CDR3 DNA reads TGTGCCAGCAGCTTAGGGACTGTGTACCAAGAGACCCAGTACTTC. Translation: CASSLGTVYQETQYF.

This clone showed up just a few times. CDR3 nucleotide sequence: TGTGCCAGCAGCTATGACACACGCTATGGCTACACCTTC. Translated: CASSYDTRYGYTF. The V and J genes are TRBV5-4 and TRBJ1-2; D remains unclear. Looked up from germline, CDR1 is SGHNT and CDR2 is YYREEE (reference sequence). V gave up 3 bases and J gave up 4 bases, with 10 bases separating them. The CDR3 has 13 residues.

This chain connects TRBV2 to TRBJ1-2; 7 bases agree with TRBD1. V was pared by 3 bases and J by 7 bases, with 5 bases of the junction left unmatched. The length of the CDR3 is 13 residues. CDR1 and CDR2 (germline): SNHLY, FYNNEI. CDR3 amino acids: CASSEEGARGYTF. The CDR3, as DNA: TGTGCCAGCAGTGAGGAGGGGGCGCGTGGCTACACCTTC.

This clone was seen more than once but under ten times. This chain joins TRBV5-4 and TRBJ2-2; 10 nucleotides align to TRBD2. The CDR3 is made up of 16 amino acids. Trimming took 2 bases from V and 5 from J; bases not matched to a gene: 6. Germline V lookup: CDR1 SGHNT, CDR2 YYREEE (reference sequence). CDR3 sequence reads: CASSFLLAGGTGELFF. The CDR3 nucleotides read TGTGCCAGCAGCTTTCTGTTAGCGGGAGGAACCGGGGAGCTGTTTTTT.

The chain combines TRBV7-9 with TRBJ2-3; D ambiguous. V lost 0 bases to trimming and J lost 4 bases, with 8 bases between them. The CDR3 loop spans 14 amino acids. The germline gives CDR1 SEHNR, CDR2 FQNEAQ (reference sequence). CDR3 loop: CASSLASSADTQYF. The CDR3 DNA reads TGTGCCAGCAGCTTAGCTAGCTCAGCAGATACGCAGTATTTT.

The CDR3: CASSLGVGTGDEPQHF. The CDR3 coding sequence is TGTGCCAGCAGCTTAGGGGTCGGGACAGGGGACGAGCCCCAGCATTTT. The V gene is TRBV11-2, the J gene TRBJ1-5, with 10 bases fitting TRBD1. With V trimmed by 1 base and J by 8 bases, 8 bases remained unmatched. This CDR3 comprises 16 residues. Germline loops: CDR1 SGHAT, CDR2 FQNNGV.

The J gene is TRBJ2-1, the V gene TRBV6-1; D is uncertain. Between the trimmed V and J ends, which lost 3 bases and 3 bases, there was a span of 15 bases. Germline CDR1 MNHNS, CDR2 SASEGT. The CDR3 consists of 16 residues. In DNA, the CDR3 is TGTGCCAGCAGTGAGATAGGCTTGAGGAACTACAATGAGCAGTTCTTC. This encodes CASSEIGLRNYNEQFF.

There are a few counts of this clone. The chain couples TRBV6-1 to TRBJ1-1, with D unclear. The germline V gene has CDR1 MNHNS and CDR2 SASEGT. Trimming took 5 bases from V and 7 from J, leaving 11 bases between them. This CDR3 region has 12 residues. The CDR3 DNA is TGTGCCAGCAGTCCACATGGTGGTGAAGCTTTCTTT. This gives the protein CASSPHGGEAFF.

This sequence joins TRBV5-4 and TRBJ2-7, with 8 nucleotides matching TRBD1. With V trimmed by 7 bases and J by 5 bases, 5 bases remained unmatched. Germline CDR1 and CDR2: SGHNT and YYREEE (reference sequence). CDR3 size: 12 residues. In DNA, the CDR3 is TGTGCCAGCGCCCGGGGACAGGACGAGCAGTACTTC. It encodes CASARGQDEQYF.

The chain is built from TRBV19 and TRBJ1-3; D perhaps matches TRBD1 (5 bases). The CDR3 covers 13 residues. V lost 4 bases, J lost 4 bases, and 8 bases lay in between. Germline V gene data show CDR1 as LNHDA and CDR2 as SQIVND (reference sequence). CDR3 residues: CASSTGFGNTIYF. The CDR3 coding sequence is TGTGCCAGTAGTACAGGGTTCGGAAACACCATATATTTT.

The sample holds a few counts of this clone. The V gene is TRBV7-8, the J gene TRBJ2-5, with a possible D match to TRBD2 (5 bases). Trimming left V 1 base short and J 4 bases short, with 10 bases between. The CDR3 runs 14 residues. CDR1 is SGHVS, CDR2 FQNEAQ, per germline. The CDR3 region has the DNA TGTGCCAGCAGCTTAGGTCATAGCGTAGAGACCCAGTACTTC. Protein product: CASSLGHSVETQYF. The full variable domain, its missing parts supplied by reference TRBV7-8 and TRBJ2-5, is GAGVSQSPRYKVAKRGQDVALRCDPISGHVSLFWYQQALGQGPEFLTYFQNEAQLDKSGLPSDRFFAERPEGSVSTLKIQRTQQEDSAVYLCASSLGHSVETQYFGPGTRLLVL.

The chain carries TRBV7-2 and TRBJ2-6; possibly TRBD2 for D (7 bases). Germline values: CDR1 SGHTA, CDR2 FQGNSA. This CDR3 spans 17 amino acids. V was pared by 2 bases and J by 3 bases, with 14 bases between. The CDR3, as DNA: TGTGCCAGCAGCTTACCCGGGGGAGGGGGTGGGGCCAACGTCCTGACTTTC. Amino acid sequence: CASSLPGGGGGANVLTF. Together with reference TRBV7-2 and TRBJ2-6, the CDR3 gives the full variable domain: GAGVSQSPSNKVTEKGKDVELRCDPISGHTALYWYRQSLGQGLEFLIYFQGNSAPDKSGLPSDRFSAERTGGSVSTLTIQRTQQEDSAVYLCASSLPGGGGGANVLTFGAGSRLTVL.

A single count supports this clone. The V and J genes are TRBV6-5 and TRBJ2-5, with unresolved D. Looked up from germline, CDR1 is MNHEY and CDR2 is SVGAGI. Deletions cut 2 bases from V and 2 bases from J, with 9 bases between. The CDR3 is 14 amino acids. For the CDR3, the DNA is TGTGCCAGCAGTTACGATGCGGCACAAGAGACCCAGTACTTC. The encoded protein is CASSYDAAQETQYF.

V and J are TRBV19 and TRBJ1-2; 9 bases map to TRBD1. The CDR3 contains 15 residues. The germline V gene encodes CDR1 LNHDA and CDR2 SQIVND (reference sequence). Trimming removed 8 bases from V and 0 bases from J; junction bases left unmatched: 7. The CDR3 sequence is CASGLGQGTNYGYTF. The CDR3 nucleotides are TGTGCCAGTGGCCTCGGACAGGGGACTAACTATGGCTACACCTTC.

V is TRBV27 and J is TRBJ2-1, with 9 bases aligning to TRBD2. Germline V gene sequence: CDR1 MNHEY, CDR2 SMNVEV (reference sequence). Trimming took 2 bases from V and 10 from J; bases not matched to a gene: 3. The CDR3 has 13 residues. The CDR3: CASSLVAGVEQFF. In DNA, the CDR3 is TGTGCCAGCAGTTTAGTAGCGGGAGTCGAGCAGTTCTTC.

This rearrangement joins TRBV28 to TRBJ1-4, with 11 bases lining up with TRBD1. The CDR3 has 16 residues. Germline trimming cut 6 bases from V and 14 bases from J; bases unmatched to any gene: 17. From germline, CDR1 is MDHEN and CDR2 SYDVKM. In DNA, the CDR3 is TGTGCCAGCAGCTTTCCCGGGACAGGGGGGGAAATCGGGCTGTTTTTT. Its translation: CASSFPGTGGEIGLFF.

V usage is TRBV7-9 and J usage is TRBJ1-1; TRBD1 might be the D (5 bases). There are 15 residues in the CDR3. The V and J ends lost 5 bases and 1 base respectively, with 14 bases between them. Germline V gene data show CDR1 as SEHNR and CDR2 as FQNEAQ (reference sequence). The CDR3 nucleotides are TGTGCCAGCAGCAGCATGGGGGGTCAGAACACTGAAGCTTTCTTT. Translating gives CASSSMGGQNTEAFF.

J is TRBJ2-1 and V is TRBV7-9; the D gene is possibly TRBD2 (5 bases). V gave up 6 bases and J gave up 8 bases, with 14 bases separating them. CDR1 and CDR2 (germline): SEHNR, FQNEAQ (reference sequence). The CDR3 runs to 13 residues. The CDR3 sequence: CASRTAGKDEQFF. The CDR3 nucleotides read TGTGCCAGCAGAACGGCCGGGAAGGATGAGCAGTTCTTC.

This clone was recorded many times. The V and J genes are TRBV2 and TRBJ1-2, with TRBD1 matching over 7 bases. Germline values: CDR1 SNHLY, CDR2 FYNNEI. CDR3 length: 14 residues. V shed 6 bases and J 7 bases; nucleotides not matched to a gene: 11. The CDR3, as DNA: TGTGCCAGCAGCGAGCGACAGGGTTTTTCTGGCTACACCTTC. Translating gives CASSERQGFSGYTF.

This sequence joins TRBV28 and TRBJ2-1, with 7 bases lining up with TRBD1. The J segment lost 12 bases and the V segment lost 5 bases, leaving 16 bases of the junction unmatched. CDR1 and CDR2 from the germline V gene are MDHEN and SYDVKM. The CDR3 sequence is 15 residues long. CDR3 sequence reads: CASSLIDRDGTRQFF. DNA for the CDR3: TGTGCCAGCAGTCTGATCGACAGGGATGGGACACGGCAGTTCTTC.

This clone was seen only a few times. The V call is TRBV10-1, the J call TRBJ2-1; the match to TRBD2 covers 10 bases. V shed 3 bases, J shed 3 bases, and the junction held 2 bases outside the gene matches. The CDR3 spans 15 residues. The germline V gene has CDR1 WNHNN and CDR2 SYGVQD (reference sequence). CDR3 DNA: TGCGCCAGCAGTGAAGGGACTAGCGACTACAATGAGCAGTTCTTC. Translation: CASSEGTSDYNEQFF.

The J gene is TRBJ1-5, the V gene TRBV6-6, with 9 bases that match TRBD1. V was clipped by 4 bases and J by 7 bases; unmatched bases: 8. The CDR3 length is 15 residues. Germline V gene data show CDR1 as MNHNY and CDR2 as SVGAGI (reference sequence). DNA for the CDR3: TGTGCCAGCAGTTTCCGGGACAGGGTCGGACAGCCCCAGCATTTT. This encodes CASSFRDRVGQPQHF.

V gene TRBV9 combines with J gene TRBJ1-1; 7 bases are shared with TRBD1. V shed 3 bases and J 0 bases; nucleotides not matched to a gene: 2. CDR3 length equals 14 residues. The germline V gene has CDR1 SGDLS and CDR2 YYNGEE. This CDR3 reads CASSEGQMNTEAFF. The DNA for the CDR3 is TGTGCCAGCAGCGAGGGACAGATGAACACTGAAGCTTTCTTT.